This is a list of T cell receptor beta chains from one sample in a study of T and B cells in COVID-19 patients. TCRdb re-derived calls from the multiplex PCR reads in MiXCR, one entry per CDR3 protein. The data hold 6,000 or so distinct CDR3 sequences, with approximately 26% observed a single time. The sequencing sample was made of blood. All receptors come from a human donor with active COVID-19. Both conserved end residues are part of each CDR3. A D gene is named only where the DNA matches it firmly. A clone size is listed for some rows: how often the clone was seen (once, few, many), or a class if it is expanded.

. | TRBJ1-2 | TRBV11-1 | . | CASSRISRPQNSNYGYTF | TGTGCCAGCAGCCGTATCTCAAGGCCGCAGAATTCTAACTATGGCTACACCTTC
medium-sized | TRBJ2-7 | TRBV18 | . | CASSRDTPYSYEQYF | TGTGCCAGCTCACGGGACACGCCGTACTCCTACGAGCAGTACTTC
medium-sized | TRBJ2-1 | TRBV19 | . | CASTGSLYNEQFF | TGTGCCAGTACCGGATCTTTATACAATGAGCAGTTCTTC
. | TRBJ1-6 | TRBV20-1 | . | CSARDLGSYNSPLHF | TGCAGTGCTAGGGATTTGGGCTCCTATAATTCACCCCTCCACTTT
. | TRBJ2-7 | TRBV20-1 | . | CSASSGHEQYF | TGCAGTGCTAGTTCGGGGCACGAGCAGTACTTC
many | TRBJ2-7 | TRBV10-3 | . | CAISESMGYEQYF | TGTGCCATCAGTGAGTCGATGGGGTACGAGCAGTACTTC
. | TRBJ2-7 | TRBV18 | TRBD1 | CVSSPGTGDYEQYF | TGTGTTAGCTCACCGGGGACAGGAGACTACGAGCAGTACTTC
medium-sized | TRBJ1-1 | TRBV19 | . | CASSVQGAGGYTEAFF | TGTGCCAGTAGTGTTCAAGGAGCTGGGGGGTACACTGAAGCTTTCTTT
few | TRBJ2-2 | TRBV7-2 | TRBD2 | CASSLGGLAIGELFF | TGTGCCAGCAGCTTAGGGGGACTAGCGATCGGGGAGCTGTTTTTT
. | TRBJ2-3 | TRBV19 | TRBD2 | CASSIRGLAGPYTQYF | TGTGCCAGTAGTATCCGGGGACTAGCGGGACCCTATACGCAGTATTTT
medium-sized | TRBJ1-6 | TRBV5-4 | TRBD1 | CASSLDTGVNSPLHF | TGTGCCAGCAGCTTGGATACAGGGGTGAATTCACCCCTCCACTTT
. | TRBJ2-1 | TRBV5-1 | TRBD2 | CASSSLAGGSNEQFF | TGCGCCAGCAGTTCTTTAGCGGGAGGGAGCAATGAGCAGTTCTTC
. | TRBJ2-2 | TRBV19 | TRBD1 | CASRQDRGVGELFF | TGTGCCAGTAGGCAGGACAGGGGAGTCGGGGAGCTGTTTTTT
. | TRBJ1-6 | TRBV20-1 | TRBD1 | CSAREGTGGNSPLHF | TGCAGTGCTAGAGAGGGGACAGGCGGTAATTCACCCCTCCACTTT
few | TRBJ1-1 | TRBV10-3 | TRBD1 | CAITRQGTNTEAFF | TGTGCCATCACTCGACAGGGCACGAACACTGAAGCTTTCTTT
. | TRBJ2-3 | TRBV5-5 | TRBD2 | CASRFGLAGTDTQYF | TGTGCCAGCAGATTCGGACTAGCGGGCACAGATACGCAGTATTTT
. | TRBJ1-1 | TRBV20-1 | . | CSADSKQVGVMNTEAFF | TGCAGTGCCGACTCGAAACAGGTGGGAGTAATGAACACTGAAGCTTTCTTT
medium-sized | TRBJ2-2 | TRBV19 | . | CASSIGVVLSTGELFF | TGTGCCAGTAGTATAGGGGTGGTTTTAAGCACCGGGGAGCTGTTTTTT
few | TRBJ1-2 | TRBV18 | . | CASSPELAYGYTF | TGTGCCAGCTCACCAGAACTGGCCTATGGCTACACCTTC
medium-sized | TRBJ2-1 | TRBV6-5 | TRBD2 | CASSEEASGRSSYNEQFF | TGTGCCAGCAGTGAAGAGGCTAGCGGACGGAGCTCCTACAATGAGCAGTTCTTC
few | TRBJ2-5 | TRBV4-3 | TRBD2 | CASSQDSSGRGETQYF | TGCGCCAGCAGCCAAGATAGTAGCGGGAGAGGGGAGACCCAGTACTTC
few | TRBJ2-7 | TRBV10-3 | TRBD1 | CAISSGTGPYEQYF | TGTGCCATCAGCTCTGGGACAGGGCCCTACGAGCAGTACTTC
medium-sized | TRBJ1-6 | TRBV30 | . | CAWGRTEGWSPLHF | TGTGCCTGGGGGAGGACAGAGGGTTGGTCACCCCTCCACTTT
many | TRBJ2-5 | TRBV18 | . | CASSSGTSRETQYF | TGTGCCAGCTCGTCGGGCACCTCTAGGGAGACCCAGTACTTC
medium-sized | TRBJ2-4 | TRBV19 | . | CASSMKGSNIQYF | TGTGCCAGTAGTATGAAGGGTTCGAACATTCAGTACTTC
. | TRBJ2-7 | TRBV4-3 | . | CASSPFWTSYEQYF | TGCGCCAGCAGCCCCTTTTGGACCTCCTACGAGCAGTACTTC
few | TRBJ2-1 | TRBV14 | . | CASSQRQGGSYNEQFF | TGTGCCAGCAGCCAACGTCAGGGCGGCTCCTACAATGAGCAGTTCTTC
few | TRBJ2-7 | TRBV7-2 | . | CASSLRPWDWDEQYF | TGTGCCAGCAGCTTAAGGCCCTGGGATTGGGACGAGCAGTACTTC
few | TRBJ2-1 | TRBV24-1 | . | CATSDFGSRSYNEQFF | TGTGCCACCAGTGATTTTGGCAGCCGCTCCTACAATGAGCAGTTCTTC